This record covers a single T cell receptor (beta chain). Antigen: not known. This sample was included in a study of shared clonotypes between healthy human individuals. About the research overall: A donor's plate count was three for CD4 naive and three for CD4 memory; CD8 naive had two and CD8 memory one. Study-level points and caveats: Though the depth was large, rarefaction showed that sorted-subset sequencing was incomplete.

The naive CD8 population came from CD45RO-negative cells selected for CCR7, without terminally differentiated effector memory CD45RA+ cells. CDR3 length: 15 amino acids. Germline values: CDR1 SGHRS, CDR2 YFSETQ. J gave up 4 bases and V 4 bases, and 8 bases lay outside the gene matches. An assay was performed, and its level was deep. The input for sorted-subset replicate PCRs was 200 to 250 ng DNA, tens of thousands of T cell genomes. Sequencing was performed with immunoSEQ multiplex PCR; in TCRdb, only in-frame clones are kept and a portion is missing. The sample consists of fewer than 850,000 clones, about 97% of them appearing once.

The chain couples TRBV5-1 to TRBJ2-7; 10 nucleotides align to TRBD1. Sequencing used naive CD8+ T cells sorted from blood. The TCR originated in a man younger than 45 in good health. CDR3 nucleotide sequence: TGCGCCAGCAGCCTGGGGACAGGGGTTTGGTACGAGCAGTACTTC. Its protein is CASSLGTGVWYEQYF.